One sample yielded the 21 T cell receptor beta chains listed below, sequenced in a study of beta chain features in type 1 diabetes. TCRB transcripts that were expressed got sequenced, as all of the isolated RNA had been reverse transcribed. Only in-frame clones appear in the TCRdb table, and some are missing; sequencing was by immunoSEQ multiplex PCR. Among 20,000 to 25,000 clones listed, less than 75% were seen once. These receptors have no identified antigens. Overall study results and limits: TCRB CDR3s were moderately but significantly shorter in Type 1 diabetes patients in all four CD4+ subsets.

Sequences were obtained from stem cell memory CD4+ T cells from blood. The origin of the receptors is a man younger than 35 with type 1 diabetes.

The DNA of the CDR3 is TGCAGTGCCCCTGGCACAGATACGCAGTATTTT. As protein: CSAPGTDTQYF. This chain links TRBV20-1 with TRBJ2-3; D not certain. Trimming stripped 6 bases from V and 1 base from J, with 5 bases between. Per germline, CDR1 DFQATT and CDR2 SNEGSKA (reference sequence). The CDR3 totals 11 residues.

This clone was seen only a few times. The genes are TRBV27 and TRBJ2-1; 9 bases line up with TRBD2. Germline lookup yields CDR1 MNHEY and CDR2 SMNVEV (reference sequence). J gave up 15 bases and V 5 bases, and 8 bases lay outside the gene matches. This CDR3 has 12 residues. The CDR3 reads CASSHSSGSWFF. CDR3 nucleotide sequence: TGTGCCAGCAGTCACAGTAGCGGGAGTTGGTTCTTC.

This clone was seen a few times. The J gene is TRBJ2-5, the V gene TRBV28; the match to TRBD1 covers 9 bases. The assigned J gene may be wrong: the sequence end matches TRBJ2-7 better. This CDR3 has 15 residues. Per germline, CDR1 MDHEN and CDR2 SYDVKM. The CDR3 reads CASSLGTGSNYEQYF. The CDR3, as DNA: TGTGCCAGCAGTTTGGGGACAGGGTCCAACTACGAGCAGTACTTC.

This clone was seen only a few times. CDR3 residues: CASSSLTGGRYGYTF. CDR3 in DNA: TGTGCCAGCAGTTCCCTGACAGGGGGCCGCTATGGCTACACCTTC. The chain carries TRBV28 and TRBJ1-2, with TRBD1 matching 10 bases. Germline V gene sequence: CDR1 MDHEN, CDR2 SYDVKM. The CDR3 contains 15 residues. Trimming cost V 4 bases and J 4 bases; bases outside gene matches: 6.

This chain links TRBV30 with TRBJ2-1; D is uncertain. Trimming stripped 2 bases from V and 10 bases from J, with 6 bases between. The CDR3 covers 10 residues. Germline lookup yields CDR1 GTSNPN and CDR2 SVGIG (reference sequence). Written as DNA, the CDR3 is TGTGCCTGGAGTCGACAAGAGCAGTTCTTC. It translates to CAWSRQEQFF.

The V and J genes are TRBV30 and TRBJ1-5, with 7 bases aligning to TRBD1. Germline lookup yields CDR1 GTSNPN and CDR2 SVGIG (reference sequence). V lost 0 bases and J lost 4; bases outside the gene matches: 3. The CDR3 contains 14 residues. In DNA, the CDR3 is TGTGCCTGGAGTGTCGGACAGGAGAATCAGCCCCAGCATTTT. Residues: CAWSVGQENQPQHF.

V and J are TRBV7-9 and TRBJ2-2; TRBD1 matches at 8 bases. The CDR3 is made up of 15 amino acids. The J segment lost 4 bases and the V segment lost 5 bases, leaving 6 bases of the junction unmatched. Germline CDR1 and CDR2: SEHNR and FQNEAQ (reference sequence). The CDR3 loop is CASSPDRAGTGELFF. DNA for the CDR3: TGTGCCAGCAGCCCGGACAGGGCGGGCACCGGGGAGCTGTTTTTT.

The gene calls are TRBV18 and TRBJ2-7, with 8 positions matching TRBD1. The germline CDR1 and CDR2 sequences are KGHSH and LQKENI. The ends lost 6 bases at V and 2 bases at J; junction bases unmatched: 6. The CDR3 runs 14 residues. In DNA, the CDR3 is TGTGCCAGCTCGGGTCGGACAGGGACCTACGAGCAGTACTTC. Its protein product is CASSGRTGTYEQYF. Complete variable domain (other parts from reference TRBV18 and TRBJ2-7): NAGVMQNPRHLVRRRGQEARLRCSPMKGHSHVYWYRQLPEEGLKFMVYLQKENIIDESGMPKERFSAEFPKEGPSILRIQQVVRGDSAAYFCASSGRTGTYEQYFGPGTRLTVT.

The DNA of the CDR3 is TGCGCCAGCAGCTTGGCGGGAGGAAGTGGCATTCAGTACTTC. Translation gives CASSLAGGSGIQYF. V gene TRBV5-1 combines with J gene TRBJ2-4; 7 bases match TRBD2. The CDR3 is 14 residues long. From germline, CDR1 is SGHRS and CDR2 YFSETQ. Trimming cost V 0 bases and J 9 bases; bases outside gene matches: 6.

The genes are TRBV7-8 and TRBJ2-6, with D possibly TRBD2 on 5 matching bases. Germline V gives CDR1 SGHVS, CDR2 FQNEAQ. The CDR3 loop spans 16 amino acids. Trimming took 4 bases from V and 0 from J, leaving 10 bases between them. CDR3 nucleotides: TGTGCCAGCAGCTCATTGGGGAGCTCTGGGGCCAACGTCCTGACTTTC. Protein: CASSSLGSSGANVLTF.

The chain couples TRBV11-2 to TRBJ1-1; tentatively, D is TRBD1 (5 bases). Germline-derived CDR1 and CDR2 are SGHAT and FQNNGV. This CDR3 region has 15 residues. With 5 bases removed from V and 2 bases from J, the gap between germline ends came to 15 bases. The CDR3 region is CASSPRGFGNTEAFF. As DNA, the CDR3 is TGTGCCAGCAGCCCTCGGGGGTTCGGAAACACTGAAGCTTTCTTT.

J is TRBJ2-7 and V is TRBV7-9; TRBD2 matches 13 bases. CDR1 is SEHNR and CDR2 is FQNEAQ in the germline V gene (reference sequence). The ends lost 5 bases at V and 5 bases at J; junction bases unmatched: 9. The CDR3 consists of 16 residues. CDR3 residues: CASSPGLAGVRHEQYF. The CDR3 DNA reads as TGTGCCAGCAGCCCAGGACTAGCGGGAGTCCGCCACGAGCAGTACTTC.

This clone turned up a few times. The V call is TRBV2, the J call TRBJ1-5, with no clear D. The CDR3 is made up of 16 amino acids. Trimming pared 2 bases from V and 1 base from J, leaving 12 bases between. Germline CDR1 SNHLY, CDR2 FYNNEI. The CDR3 sequence: CASSEPPIGSNQPQHF. CDR3 DNA: TGTGCCAGCAGTGAACCCCCCATCGGGAGCAATCAGCCCCAGCATTTT.

V is TRBV30 and J is TRBJ1-2; TRBD1 agrees at 7 bases. This CDR3 spans 13 amino acids. Germline trimming cut 2 bases from V and 3 bases from J; bases unmatched to any gene: 3. CDR1 and CDR2 (germline): GTSNPN, SVGIG (reference sequence). The CDR3 loop reads CAWSIDRDYGYTF. The CDR3 coding sequence is TGTGCCTGGAGTATTGACAGGGACTATGGCTACACCTTC.

Only a few counts were recorded for this clone. This sequence joins TRBV9 and TRBJ2-5, with TRBD2 as a possible D gene (5 bases). The CDR3 runs 16 residues. V lost 6 bases, J lost 5 bases, and 23 bases lay in between. Germline CDR1 SGDLS, CDR2 YYNGEE. The chain's CDR3 is CASKGRTPKRRETQYF. Written as DNA, the CDR3 is TGTGCCAGCAAAGGGAGAACCCCAAAACGGAGGGAGACCCAGTACTTC.

This chain links TRBV5-1 with TRBJ1-5; D perhaps matches TRBD1 (6 bases). V was pared by 3 bases and J by 4 bases, with 8 bases between. In germline, CDR1 is SGHRS, CDR2 YFSETQ. CDR3 length: 13 amino acids. CDR3 DNA sequence: TGCGCCAGCAGCTCCGACAGGAATCAGCCCCAGCATTTT. Translating it yields CASSSDRNQPQHF. Full variable domain (remainder filled in from reference TRBV5-1 and TRBJ1-5): KAGVTQTPRYLIKTRGQQVTLSCSPISGHRSVSWYQQTPGQGLQFLFEYFSETQRNKGNFPGRFSGRQFSNSRSEMNVSTLELGDSALYLCASSSDRNQPQHFGDGTRLSIL.

This chain connects TRBV28 to TRBJ2-1, with no clear D. Trimming removed 3 bases at V and 6 bases at J, with 6 bases between. Germline values: CDR1 MDHEN, CDR2 SYDVKM. This CDR3 comprises 12 residues. Here the CDR3 reads CASSFGSNEQFF. The CDR3 bases are TGTGCCAGCAGTTTCGGGTCCAATGAGCAGTTCTTC.

The V call is TRBV10-3, the J call TRBJ2-2, with 8 bases fitting TRBD1. Germline V gene data show CDR1 as ENHRY and CDR2 as SYGVKD. This CDR3 region has 16 residues. The V segment lost 7 bases and the J segment 3 bases; nucleotides outside the gene matches: 10. The CDR3 DNA is TGTGCCATCAAAGGCATCCAGGGGGCTGACACCGGGGAGCTGTTTTTT. This gives the protein CAIKGIQGADTGELFF.

The chain combines TRBV5-1 with TRBJ1-1; weak D call: TRBD1 (6 bases). Trimming pared 3 bases from V and 7 bases from J, leaving 10 bases between. CDR1 and CDR2 (germline): SGHRS, YFSETQ. The CDR3 covers 12 residues. CDR3 sequence: CASSSTGIEAFF. In nucleotides, the CDR3 is TGCGCCAGCAGCTCAACAGGGATTGAAGCTTTCTTT.

V gene TRBV7-9 combines with J gene TRBJ2-5, with D perhaps matching TRBD2 (7 bases). Trimming stripped 1 base from V and 4 bases from J, with 10 bases between. The CDR3 is 14 residues long. From germline, CDR1 is SEHNR and CDR2 FQNEAQ (reference sequence). The CDR3 nucleotides are TGTGCCAGCAGCTTAGGGGGGGGCCTAGAGACCCAGTACTTC. It translates to CASSLGGGLETQYF.

The chain uses TRBV9 and TRBJ2-1; TRBD2 agrees at 8 bases. The V gene end was trimmed by 4 bases and the J gene end by 4 bases; junction bases not matched to a gene: 13. The V gene's germline CDR1 is SGDLS and CDR2 YYNGEE. The CDR3 spans 17 residues. The CDR3 nucleotides are TGTGCCAGCAGCCCCCGCGGGGGGACCGGACAATACAATGAGCAGTTCTTC. This translates into CASSPRGGTGQYNEQFF. The full variable domain, in which reference TRBV9 and TRBJ2-1 provide the parts outside the CDR3, is DSGVTQTPKHLITATGQRVTLRCSPRSGDLSVYWYQQSLDQGLQFLIQYYNGEERAKGNILERFSAQQFPDLHSELNLSSLELGDSALYFCASSPRGGTGQYNEQFFGPGTRLTVL.